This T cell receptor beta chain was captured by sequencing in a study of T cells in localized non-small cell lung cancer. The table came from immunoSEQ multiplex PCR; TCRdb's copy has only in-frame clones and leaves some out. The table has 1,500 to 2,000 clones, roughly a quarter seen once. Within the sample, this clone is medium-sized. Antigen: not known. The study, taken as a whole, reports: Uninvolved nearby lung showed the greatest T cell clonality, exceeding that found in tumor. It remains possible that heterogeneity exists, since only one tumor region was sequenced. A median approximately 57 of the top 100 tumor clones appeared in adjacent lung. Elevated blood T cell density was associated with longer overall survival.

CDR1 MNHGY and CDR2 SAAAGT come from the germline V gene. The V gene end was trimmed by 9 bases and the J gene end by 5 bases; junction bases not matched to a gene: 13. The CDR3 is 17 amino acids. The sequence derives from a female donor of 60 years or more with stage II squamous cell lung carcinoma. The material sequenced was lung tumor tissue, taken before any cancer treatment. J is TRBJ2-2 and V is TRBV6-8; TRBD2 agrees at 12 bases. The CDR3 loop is CASRLAGVGPRTGELFF. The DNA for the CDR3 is TGTGCCAGTAGACTAGCGGGAGTAGGGCCGAGGACCGGGGAGCTGTTTTTT.